The clone carrying this TCR beta chain showed up many times. The antigen remains unidentified. This record comes from a study of T cell repertoires in cytomegalovirus infection. Study summary: CMV infection plus the matching HLA type was flagged by public TCR beta signatures. Study-wide findings and caveats: HLA-C-restricted CMV-specific TCR beta clonotypes were dominant in the ex vivo response. Adding up the frequency of public TCR beta families identified people who carried CMV plus the relevant HLA.

TCRdb fed the reads into MiXCR, producing one record per CDR3 protein. The table shows approximately 490,000 distinct CDR3 sequences, with around 11% occurring only once. This TCR was sampled from a human donor in good health (CMV status not recorded). Some clones in this sample may be carry-over from other donors' samples. Sequenced input: PBMCs.

The CDR3 DNA reads as TGTGCCAGTAGTGAGAGGGACACTGAAGCTTTCTTT. Translating gives CASSERDTEAFF. This chain uses TRBV19 with TRBJ1-1, with D hard to call. CDR3 length equals 12 residues. Between the trimmed V and J ends, which lost 5 bases and 3 bases, there was a span of 7 bases. Per germline, CDR1 LNHDA and CDR2 SQIVND (reference sequence). Based on the CDR3 plus reference TRBV19 and TRBJ1-1, the full variable domain is DGGITQSPKYLFRKEGQNVTLSCEQNLNHDAMYWYRQDPGQGLRLIYYSQIVNDFQKGDIAEGYSVSREKKESFPLTVTSAQKNPTAFYLCASSERDTEAFFGQGTRLTVV.